Below are 22 T cell receptor beta chains sequenced from a single sample in a study of blood T cell repertoires in COVID-19. Sequencing used immunoSEQ multiplex PCR; TCRdb keeps in-frame clones, though not all of them. Seen here are about 460,000 clones, about 88% observed once, and the top ten hold roughly 8.5%. Material: PBMCs or T cells enriched from blood (not recorded which). The receptors here all came from a woman aged 55-75 years who had recovered from COVID-19.

The chain uses TRBV19 and TRBJ1-6, with 8 bases lining up with TRBD1. The V segment lost 6 bases and the J segment 6 bases; nucleotides outside the gene matches: 7. The CDR3 consists of 15 residues. The V gene's germline CDR1 is LNHDA and CDR2 SQIVND (reference sequence). CDR3 amino acids: CASRISGQGNSPLHF. CDR3 DNA: TGTGCCAGTAGGATTTCAGGACAGGGTAATTCACCCCTCCACTTT.

The chain employs TRBV5-1 and TRBJ2-5; D is perhaps TRBD2 (6 bases). CDR1 and CDR2 from the germline V gene are SGHRS and YFSETQ. The CDR3 covers 15 residues. V was clipped by 3 bases and J by 6 bases, with 18 bases between them. The CDR3 loop reads CASSSLSAEGKTQYF. CDR3 coding DNA: TGCGCCAGCAGCTCCCTCTCGGCGGAGGGGAAGACCCAGTACTTC.

This chain connects TRBV7-8 to TRBJ1-1, with TRBD1 as a possible D gene (5 bases). The germline gives CDR1 SGHVS, CDR2 FQNEAQ. V was shortened by 5 bases and J by 3 bases, with 16 bases between the two germline ends. This CDR3 contains 15 residues. In nucleotides, the CDR3 is TGTGCCAGCAGCCTCGGGGGGAGAGGGGACACTGAAGCTTTCTTT. It specifies CASSLGGRGDTEAFF.

V usage is TRBV5-5 and J usage is TRBJ1-5; 8 bases align to TRBD1. The CDR3 has 17 amino acids. Germline V gene data show CDR1 as SGHKS and CDR2 as YYEKEE (reference sequence). V was pared by 3 bases and J by 1 base, with 9 bases of the junction left unmatched. The CDR3 protein is CASSSGTGTGSNQPQHF. DNA of the CDR3: TGTGCCAGCAGCTCGGGGACAGGCACAGGGAGCAATCAGCCCCAGCATTTT. Drawing the rest from reference TRBV5-5 and TRBJ1-5, the complete variable domain is DAGVTQSPTHLIKTRGQQVTLRCSPISGHKSVSWYQQVLGQGPQFIFQYYEKEERGRGNFPDRFSARQFPNYSSELNVNALLLGDSALYLCASSSGTGTGSNQPQHFGDGTRLSIL.

This chain links TRBV21-1 with TRBJ2-3; the DNA was not compared with TRBD1, the D call given in the table. TRBV21-1 is described as a pseudogene. This CDR3 contains 14 residues. DNA for the CDR3: TGTGCCAGCAGCTTTCAGGGGGTGGTTGATACGCAGTATTTT. This codes for CASSFQGVVDTQYF.

For this clone: The sample carries other DNA sequences with the same CDR3. V usage is TRBV7-9 and J usage is TRBJ1-3; perhaps TRBD1 as D (6 bases). Germline V gene data show CDR1 as SEHNR and CDR2 as FQNEAQ (reference sequence). V lost 5 bases and J lost 1, with 12 bases in between. The CDR3 runs to 15 residues. CDR3 DNA: TGTGCCAGCAGCCTACAGGGAAAATCTGGAAACACCATATATTTT. The encoded protein is CASSLQGKSGNTIYF. The variable domain in full, completed from reference TRBV7-9 and TRBJ1-3, reads DTGVSQNPRHKITKRGQNVTFRCDPISEHNRLYWYRQTLGQGPEFLTYFQNEAQLEKSRLLSDRFSAERPKGSFSTLEIQRTEQGDSAMYLCASSLQGKSGNTIYFGEGSWLTVV.

The CDR3 nucleotides read TGTGCCAGCAGTTTTACAGGGGACAATCAGCCCCAGCATTTT. This translates into CASSFTGDNQPQHF. This chain links TRBV2 with TRBJ1-5; TRBD1 matches at 7 bases. The CDR3 has 14 residues. CDR1 and CDR2 from the germline V gene are SNHLY and FYNNEI. Germline trimming cut 5 bases from V and 3 bases from J; bases unmatched to any gene: 4.

The gene calls are TRBV18 and TRBJ1-6, with 10 bases lining up with TRBD1. This CDR3 has 14 residues. In germline, CDR1 is KGHSH, CDR2 LQKENI. Losses at the gene ends were 3 bases for V and 10 bases for J; bases not matched to a gene: 3. The CDR3 loop is CASSPGQGGSPLHF. CDR3 bases: TGTGCCAGCTCACCCGGACAGGGGGGATCACCCCTCCACTTT.

This chain connects TRBV7-9 to TRBJ2-6, with TRBD2 as a possible D gene (5 bases). Trimming took off 5 bases at V and 0 bases at J, with 14 bases between the two ends. This CDR3 has 17 amino acids. CDR1 and CDR2 (germline): SEHNR, FQNEAQ (reference sequence). Here the CDR3 reads CASSRQEAGSGANVLTF. Here the CDR3 DNA reads TGTGCCAGCAGCCGTCAGGAGGCCGGCTCTGGGGCCAACGTCCTGACTTTC. The variable domain in full, completed from reference TRBV7-9 and TRBJ2-6, reads DTGVSQNPRHKITKRGQNVTFRCDPISEHNRLYWYRQTLGQGPEFLTYFQNEAQLEKSRLLSDRFSAERPKGSFSTLEIQRTEQGDSAMYLCASSRQEAGSGANVLTFGAGSRLTVL.

V usage is TRBV19 and J usage is TRBJ1-6; D is perhaps TRBD1 (6 bases). Deletions cut 5 bases from V and 6 bases from J, with 17 bases between. Germline CDR1 reads LNHDA; CDR2 reads SQIVND (reference sequence). CDR3 length equals 16 residues. CDR3 DNA sequence: TGTGCCAGTAGTTCCTCCGGGGGGGCTATTAATTCACCCCTCCACTTT. Protein: CASSSSGGAINSPLHF.

The V gene is TRBV11-2, the J gene TRBJ2-7, with 7 bases that match TRBD1. This CDR3 has 15 residues. The V and J ends lost 3 bases and 4 bases, in that order; junction bases with no gene match: 9. From germline, CDR1 is SGHAT and CDR2 FQNNGV. CDR3 sequence: CASSLTGTDSYEQYV. In nucleotides, the CDR3 is TGTGCCAGCAGCTTGACCGGGACAGACTCGTACGAGCAGTACGTC.

The chain joins TRBV19 to TRBJ2-5; 11 positions match TRBD2. This CDR3 comprises 19 residues. V lost 4 bases, J lost 3 bases, and 16 bases stayed unmatched. Germline loops: CDR1 LNHDA, CDR2 SQIVND (reference sequence). The CDR3 sequence is CASSRVSSGGLRPKETQYF. CDR3 coding DNA: TGTGCCAGTAGTAGGGTCTCTAGCGGGGGGCTGAGACCCAAAGAGACCCAGTACTTC.

CDR3 region: CATQGQPGPDTQYF. The CDR3 DNA reads TGTGCCACCCAGGGACAGCCGGGCCCAGATACGCAGTATTTT. V and J are TRBV24-1 and TRBJ2-3; 7 bases agree with TRBD1. The CDR3 contains 14 residues. After removal of 9 bases from V and 4 bases from J, the junction contained 9 bases not matched to a gene. CDR1 and CDR2 from the germline V gene are KGHDR and SFDVKD.

The gene calls are TRBV7-9 and TRBJ1-2, with D unresolved. Germline CDR1 is SEHNR and CDR2 is FQNEAQ (reference sequence). Trimming cost V 2 bases and J 2 bases, with 12 bases left between them. The CDR3 covers 15 residues. CDR3: CASSLIKSLNYGYTF. The CDR3 region has the DNA TGTGCCAGCAGCTTAATTAAATCCCTCAACTATGGCTACACCTTC. The variable domain in full, completed from reference TRBV7-9 and TRBJ1-2, reads DTGVSQNPRHKITKRGQNVTFRCDPISEHNRLYWYRQTLGQGPEFLTYFQNEAQLEKSRLLSDRFSAERPKGSFSTLEIQRTEQGDSAMYLCASSLIKSLNYGYTFGSGTRLTVV.

The gene calls are TRBV5-1 and TRBJ2-1, with TRBD2 as a possible D gene (6 bases). This CDR3 has 15 amino acids. The ends were cut back, 9 bases at V and 0 bases at J, with 16 bases in the middle. Per the germline V gene, CDR1 is SGHRS and CDR2 is YFSETQ. The CDR3 loop reads CATGTESGSYNEQFF. The CDR3 DNA is TGCGCCACGGGGACTGAGTCGGGCTCCTACAATGAGCAGTTCTTC.

The chain uses TRBV24-1 and TRBJ2-1; D not resolved. The V and J ends lost 5 bases and 0 bases respectively, with 7 bases between them. Germline CDR1 is KGHDR and CDR2 is SFDVKD. The CDR3 consists of 14 residues. CDR3 in amino acids: CATSGWSSYNEQFF. The CDR3 bases are TGTGCCACCAGTGGGTGGAGCTCCTACAATGAGCAGTTCTTC.

The chain uses TRBV11-2 and TRBJ2-1; 10 nucleotides agree with TRBD2. The V gene end was trimmed by 2 bases and the J gene end by 0 bases; junction bases not matched to a gene: 7. Germline V CDR1 and CDR2: SGHAT, FQNNGV. The CDR3 extends over 18 amino acids. CDR3 region: CASSLRAGGQSSYNEQFF. As DNA, the CDR3 is TGTGCCAGCAGCTTAAGAGCGGGGGGGCAGAGCTCCTACAATGAGCAGTTCTTC.

The chain recombines TRBV29-1 with TRBJ1-2; 8 bases match TRBD1. The germline V gene has CDR1 SQVTM and CDR2 ANQGSEA. The CDR3 sequence is 12 residues long. With 4 bases clipped from V and 7 bases from J, the junction kept 5 bases outside the gene matches. The CDR3 spells CSVAAGGFGYTF. The CDR3 coding sequence is TGCAGCGTTGCGGCAGGGGGCTTTGGCTACACCTTC. Full variable domain (missing parts from reference TRBV29-1 and TRBJ1-2): SAVISQKPSRDICQRGTSLTIQCQVDSQVTMMFWYRQQPGQSLTLIATANQGSEATYESGFVIDKFPISRPNLTFSTLTVSNMSPEDSSIYLCSVAAGGFGYTFGSGTRLTVV.

The rearrangement links TRBV3-1 (or the pseudogene TRBV3-2) to TRBJ1-5; D is unclear. V shed 0 bases and J shed 0 bases, with 3 bases lying between them. This CDR3 has 14 residues. Germline V lookup: CDR1 LGHDT, CDR2 YNNKEL (reference sequence). CDR3 amino acids: CASSQDSSNQPQHF. Here the CDR3 DNA reads TGTGCCAGCAGCCAAGATAGTAGCAATCAGCCCCAGCATTTT.

This clone came up once. The chain has TRBV18 and TRBJ1-2; D call uncertain. This CDR3 is 13 amino acids long. CDR1 and CDR2 (germline): KGHSH, LQKENI. V lost 3 bases, J lost 4 bases, and 9 bases lay in between. This CDR3 reads CASSPGSRYGYTF. CDR3 nucleotides: TGTGCCAGCTCACCGGGGAGCCGCTATGGCTACACCTTC.

This chain joins TRBV3-1 (or the pseudogene TRBV3-2) and TRBJ2-3; 9 bases fit TRBD1. The J segment lost 2 bases and the V segment lost 1 base, leaving 4 bases of the junction unmatched. In germline, CDR1 is LGHDT, CDR2 YNNKEL (reference sequence). The CDR3 has 16 amino acids. CDR3 DNA sequence: TGTGCCAGCAGCCAAGCCGGGACAGGGCTCACAGATACGCAGTATTTT. Protein sequence: CASSQAGTGLTDTQYF.

This clone occurred a few times. The genes are TRBV27 and TRBJ1-2; 8 bases fit TRBD1. V shed 5 bases, J shed 0 bases, and the junction held 14 bases outside the gene matches. Germline CDR1 and CDR2: MNHEY and SMNVEV (reference sequence). This CDR3 region has 18 residues. The CDR3 region is CASSPDRDRTRANYGYTF. In DNA, the CDR3 is TGTGCCAGCAGTCCTGATCGGGACAGGACTAGAGCTAACTATGGCTACACCTTC.